This T cell receptor (beta chain) was identified in a study of T cells in Graves' hyperthyroidism and ophthalmopathy. Initially, at the first diagnosis of hyperthyroidism and before any ophthalmopathy symptoms, blood was sampled. Approximately 10 ml of fresh peripheral blood supplied the PBMCs. Amplified regions were TCR beta CDR3 sequences from RNA transcripts. A first-round RT-PCR of the TCR CDR3 used the HTBI primer set. MiXCR, applied by TCRdb to the multiplex PCR reads, yields one record per CDR3 protein. This table holds hundreds of thousands of distinct CDR3 sequences, around 20% found once. This clonotype was recorded at least ten times. Sequenced: blood. This clonotype was sampled from a woman in her 50s with Graves' hyperthyroidism that later progressed to Graves' ophthalmopathy.

CDR3 region: CSATPGKAGRFTDTQYF. In nucleotides, the CDR3 is TGCAGTGCTACCCCCGGGAAGGCAGGGCGATTCACAGATACGCAGTATTTT. This chain connects TRBV20-1 to TRBJ2-3; D may be TRBD1 or TRBD2 (5 bases each). This CDR3 has 17 residues. The V gene's germline CDR1 is DFQATT and CDR2 SNEGSKA (reference sequence). Trimming left V 4 bases short and J 2 bases short, with 22 bases between.